Following are 27 T cell receptor beta chains from one sample sequenced in a study of T-cell reconstitution after alpha-beta-depleted transplantation in children. Using unique molecular identifiers, the investigators prepared the TCRbeta library. One entry per CDR3 protein, called by TCRdb with MiXCR from the PCR reads. The sample shows some 4,500 distinct CDR3 sequences, about 26% of them seen only once. Sequenced material: PBMCs, mostly from graft donor cells, taken 60 days after TCRalphabeta/CD19-depleted stem cell transplant. These receptors came from a boy in the first two years of life who had a stem cell transplant for SCID, so the T cells may come from the graft donor.

This clonotype has at least ten counts. The chain has TRBV6-5 and TRBJ1-5, with a possible D match to TRBD1 (6 bases). Germline CDR1 MNHEY, CDR2 SVGAGI. The CDR3 runs to 14 residues. V lost 5 bases, J lost 2 bases, and 10 bases lay in between. The CDR3 spells CASSPPGGNQPQHF. CDR3 nucleotides: TGTGCCAGCAGTCCCCCAGGGGGCAATCAGCCCCAGCATTTT.

This clonotype was counted many times. The chain is built from TRBV28 and TRBJ1-1; D is undetermined. This CDR3 region has 11 residues. In germline, CDR1 is MDHEN, CDR2 SYDVKM. Trimming shortened V by 10 bases and J by 4 bases, and 10 bases separated the two germline ends. The CDR3 loop is CATGGVTEAFF. CDR3 nucleotide sequence: TGTGCCACAGGCGGGGTCACTGAAGCTTTCTTT.

This clonotype has a count of ten or more. The chain links TRBV28 to TRBJ1-5; D call uncertain. The CDR3 contains 14 residues. The V and J ends lost 2 bases and 2 bases respectively, with 7 bases between them. Per germline, CDR1 MDHEN and CDR2 SYDVKM. This chain's CDR3 is CASSLRSGNQPQHF. CDR3 sequence (DNA): TGTGCCAGCAGTTTAAGGTCAGGCAATCAGCCCCAGCATTTT.

The V and J genes are TRBV28 and TRBJ2-6; no reliable D call. The germline V and J ends were trimmed by 8 bases and 0 bases, with 5 bases remaining between them. This CDR3 contains 13 residues. Germline CDR1 reads MDHEN; CDR2 reads SYDVKM. In nucleotides, the CDR3 is TGTGCCAGCGCCGACTCTGGGGCCAACGTCCTGACTTTC. Its protein is CASADSGANVLTF.

The table lists this clonotype with many counts. This chain joins TRBV5-1 and TRBJ1-4; maybe TRBD1 (5 bases). Deletions cut 4 bases from V and 8 bases from J, with 18 bases between. From germline, CDR1 is SGHRS and CDR2 YFSETQ. The CDR3 is made up of 15 amino acids. The CDR3 nucleotides are TGCGCCAGCAGCCCCCCCCCGGGACCCGCGGAAAAACTGTTTTTT. Its protein product is CASSPPPGPAEKLFF.

There are many counts of this clonotype. The chain uses TRBV5-4 and TRBJ2-1, with D maybe TRBD1 (5 bases). Trimming took off 0 bases at V and 4 bases at J, with 8 bases between the two ends. CDR3 size: 14 residues. Germline assignment: CDR1 SGHNT and CDR2 YYREEE (reference sequence). CDR3 sequence: CASSLGQGYNEQFF. The CDR3 DNA follows: TGTGCCAGCAGCTTGGGTCAGGGATACAATGAGCAGTTCTTC. The complete variable domain, with remaining parts taken from reference TRBV5-4 and TRBJ2-1, reads ETGVTQSPTHLIKTRGQQVTLRCSSQSGHNTVSWYQQALGQGPQFIFQYYREEENGRGNFPPRFSGLQFPNYSSELNVNALELDDSALYLCASSLGQGYNEQFFGPGTRLTVL.

This clonotype is large. The chain uses TRBV5-6 and TRBJ1-5, with D maybe TRBD1 (5 bases). The V end lost 0 bases, the J end lost 0 bases, and 10 bases lay between the germline ends. Germline CDR1 and CDR2: SGHDT and YYEEEE. CDR3 length: 16 residues. The CDR3: CASSLGGGYSNQPQHF. CDR3 nucleotides: TGTGCCAGCAGCTTGGGCGGGGGGTATAGCAATCAGCCCCAGCATTTT.

This clonotype was detected ten times or more. The chain has TRBV7-9 and TRBJ1-2; no clear D. The V and J ends lost 3 bases and 2 bases respectively, with 7 bases between them. Germline V CDR1 and CDR2: SEHNR, FQNEAQ (reference sequence). This CDR3 has 13 residues. CDR3 sequence (DNA): TGTGCCAGCAGCTTTTGGAAAAACTATGGCTACACCTTC. It is translated as CASSFWKNYGYTF.

This clonotype was seen repeatedly, ten times or more. This chain joins TRBV7-9 and TRBJ2-2, with 9 bases that match TRBD1. The CDR3 extends over 15 amino acids. Germline lookup yields CDR1 SEHNR and CDR2 FQNEAQ (reference sequence). The trim removed 7 bases at V and 5 bases at J, leaving 8 bases unmatched. The CDR3 nucleotides are TGTGCCAGCACCAACTTACAGGGGGCGACCGGGGAGCTGTTTTTT. The encoded protein is CASTNLQGATGELFF. Combining the CDR3 with reference TRBV7-9 and TRBJ2-2 gives the whole variable domain DTGVSQNPRHKITKRGQNVTFRCDPISEHNRLYWYRQTLGQGPEFLTYFQNEAQLEKSRLLSDRFSAERPKGSFSTLEIQRTEQGDSAMYLCASTNLQGATGELFFGEGSRLTVL.

This clonotype has at least ten counts. The genes are TRBV6-5 and TRBJ2-1; D is possibly TRBD1 (6 bases). The CDR3 is 14 amino acids. Germline V gene lookup returns CDR1 MNHEY and CDR2 SVGAGI. Trimming removed 6 bases from V and 4 bases from J, with 13 bases in between. CDR3 nucleotides: TGTGCCAGCAGACGGGACAATCCTTACAATGAGCAGTTCTTC. This encodes CASRRDNPYNEQFF.

The V gene is TRBV12-3 or TRBV12-4, the J gene TRBJ2-1; 12 bases are shared with TRBD2. CDR3 length: 15 residues. Germline trimming cut 4 bases from V and 7 bases from J; bases unmatched to any gene: 5. The CDR3 loop reads CASSSRTSGTNEQFF. The CDR3 coding sequence is TGTGCCAGCAGTTCCCGGACTAGCGGGACAAATGAGCAGTTCTTC.

This clonotype showed up many times. The V call is TRBV5-5, the J call TRBJ1-1, with 11 nucleotides matching TRBD1. The CDR3 contains 15 residues. With 5 bases clipped from V and 3 bases from J, the junction kept 6 bases outside the gene matches. CDR1 SGHKS and CDR2 YYEKEE come from the germline V gene (reference sequence). CDR3 nucleotide sequence: TGTGCCAGCAGGGACGGACAGGGGGCGGACACTGAAGCTTTCTTT. As protein: CASRDGQGADTEAFF.

This clonotype was counted at least ten times. This chain joins TRBV6-5 and TRBJ2-7; D is unclear. The CDR3 is 12 amino acids. The V end was cut by 8 bases, the J end by 6 bases, with 14 bases between. CDR1 is MNHEY, CDR2 SVGAGI, per germline. The CDR3, as DNA: TGTGCCAGCCATGTCCGGGCCGGCGAGCAGTACTTC. It translates to CASHVRAGEQYF.

This clonotype is medium-sized (0.01 to 0.1%). The chain uses TRBV15 and TRBJ2-5; tentative D call: TRBD2 (6 bases). Germline V gene lookup returns CDR1 LNHNV and CDR2 YYDKDF (reference sequence). This CDR3 has 14 residues. Trimming pared 6 bases from V and 1 base from J, leaving 12 bases between. CDR3 in DNA: TGTGCCACCAGGCGGCGGGGAATCCAAGAGACCCAGTACTTC. Its translation: CATRRRGIQETQYF.

Sample share makes this clonotype medium-sized. J is TRBJ2-7 and V is TRBV15; D might be TRBD2 (6 bases). Germline CDR1 reads LNHNV; CDR2 reads YYDKDF (reference sequence). V was cut by 2 bases and J by 5 bases, with 22 bases left in between. The CDR3 is 17 residues long. CDR3: CATSRPPGLPDGHEQYF. Written as DNA, the CDR3 is TGTGCCACCAGCAGACCTCCGGGACTCCCGGATGGACACGAGCAGTACTTC.

This chain uses TRBV5-1 with TRBJ1-4; 11 positions match TRBD1. Trimming at V came to 1 base and at J to 8 bases, leaving 4 bases not matched to a gene. This CDR3 is built from 15 residues. Germline V gene lookup returns CDR1 SGHRS and CDR2 YFSETQ. This CDR3 reads CASSLTGTGGEKLFF. CDR3 bases: TGCGCCAGCAGCTTGACCGGGACAGGGGGGGAAAAACTGTTTTTT.

The table lists this clonotype with many counts. J is TRBJ1-5 and V is TRBV7-9, with D maybe TRBD1 (5 bases). This CDR3 comprises 16 residues. Between the trimmed V and J ends, which lost 5 bases and 3 bases, there was a span of 17 bases. Germline CDR1 and CDR2: SEHNR and FQNEAQ (reference sequence). The CDR3 coding sequence is TGTGCCAGCAGCATGCACCCCCCCAGGGTCAATCAGCCCCAGCATTTT. Translating gives CASSMHPPRVNQPQHF.

This clonotype has more than one count but fewer than ten. The junction departs from the called germline gene at one end, perhaps through a read error. The chain recombines TRBV5-8 with TRBJ1-2, with D unclear. In germline, CDR1 is SGHTS, CDR2 YDEGEE. The CDR3 totals 13 residues. This chain's CDR3 is CAISPGLIYGYTF. The DNA for the CDR3 is TGTGCCATCAGCCCCGGACTTATCTATGGCTACACCTTC.

The rearrangement uses TRBV12-3 or TRBV12-4 and TRBJ2-5; 13 bases match TRBD2. This CDR3 spans 16 amino acids. The V gene end was trimmed by 6 bases and the J gene end by 1 base; junction bases not matched to a gene: 5. CDR3 coding DNA: TGTGCCAGCAGCCGGACTAGCGGGAGAGGCCAAGAGACCCAGTACTTC. This sequence encodes CASSRTSGRGQETQYF.

In this sample, this clonotype turned up many times. The rearrangement joins TRBV9 to TRBJ1-5; no reliable D call. CDR3 length equals 18 residues. Germline CDR1 and CDR2: SGDLS and YYNGEE. V dropped 1 base and J dropped 0 bases, with 17 bases sitting between them. DNA of the CDR3: TGTGCCAGCAGCGTAAAGCTATGGCGGCAGCCTAGCAATCAGCCCCAGCATTTT. Amino acids: CASSVKLWRQPSNQPQHF.

This clonotype was counted at least ten times. The V and J genes are TRBV18 and TRBJ1-1; a possible D gene is TRBD1 (6 bases). CDR1 and CDR2 (germline): KGHSH, LQKENI. V dropped 6 bases and J dropped 5 bases, with 7 bases sitting between them. The CDR3 runs to 11 residues. The CDR3 DNA sequence: TGTGCCAGCTCCCAGGGGACTGAAGCTTTCTTT. Translating it yields CASSQGTEAFF.

In its sample, this clonotype was seen many times. This sequence joins TRBV5-6 and TRBJ2-3, with 8 positions matching TRBD1. The ends lost 4 bases at V and 1 base at J; junction bases unmatched: 5. Germline V lookup: CDR1 SGHDT, CDR2 YYEEEE. CDR3 length equals 15 residues. This chain's CDR3 is CASSRQGIGTDTQYF. CDR3 DNA: TGTGCCAGCAGCCGACAGGGGATTGGCACAGATACGCAGTATTTT.

In this sample, this clonotype turned up many times. The chain is built from TRBV28 and TRBJ2-5, with 8 bases lining up with TRBD1. Germline V gene sequence: CDR1 MDHEN, CDR2 SYDVKM. After removal of 6 bases from V and 0 bases from J, the junction contained 9 bases not matched to a gene. This CDR3 region has 16 residues. The chain's CDR3 is CASSPLGQANQETQYF. DNA of the CDR3: TGTGCCAGCAGCCCGCTGGGACAGGCGAACCAAGAGACCCAGTACTTC.

This clonotype has ten or more counts. V usage is TRBV9 and J usage is TRBJ2-5, with D possibly matching TRBD1 (6 bases). The CDR3 has 16 amino acids. The V end lost 0 bases, the J end lost 1 base, and 13 bases lay between the germline ends. Germline CDR1 reads SGDLS; CDR2 reads YYNGEE. The CDR3 nucleotides read TGTGCCAGCAGCGTAGGACGGACAGAGAGCCAAGAGACCCAGTACTTC. Translated, it gives CASSVGRTESQETQYF.

By proportion, this clonotype is medium-sized. This chain uses TRBV7-9 with TRBJ1-1; 8 positions agree with TRBD1. This CDR3 region has 13 residues. Trimming took 6 bases from V and 4 from J; bases not matched to a gene: 4. The germline gives CDR1 SEHNR, CDR2 FQNEAQ (reference sequence). CDR3 sequence reads: CASSGQGGTEAFF. CDR3 in DNA: TGTGCCAGCAGTGGACAGGGAGGCACTGAAGCTTTCTTT.

This clonotype came up once. The genes are TRBV24-1 and TRBJ2-2; D is unresolved. Germline CDR1 is KGHDR and CDR2 is SFDVKD. The CDR3 runs to 13 residues. CDR3 in DNA: TGTGGGGCCAGTGATTTAAGGAGCGGGGAGCTGTTTTTT. Translation: CGASDLRSGELFF.

There are many counts of this clonotype. The rearrangement uses TRBV7-9 and TRBJ2-7, with TRBD2 matching over 7 bases. Germline CDR1 reads SEHNR; CDR2 reads FQNEAQ (reference sequence). V was clipped by 1 base and J by 4 bases; unmatched bases: 10. This CDR3 comprises 16 residues. The CDR3 sequence is CASSLGHLAGDYEQYF. The CDR3 DNA sequence: TGTGCCAGCAGCTTAGGCCACCTGGCGGGGGATTACGAGCAGTACTTC.